This T cell receptor (beta chain) was recorded in a study of cytomegalovirus exposure and HLA in healthy donors. Study-wide context: Early released data had about 80 million unique TCRs, all coming from HLA-typed donors. Study findings and constraints: Across donors, most TCRs were seen rarely, yet some public ones were widespread. CMV serostatus was the only recorded immune exposure for donors.

This clone was seen just once. Its target is unknown. Likely unrecorded immune exposures existed in these nominally healthy donors. Vbeta (60) and Jbeta (13) primers were used in the PCR. Libraries were prepared by immunoSEQ multiplex PCR; TCRdb keeps only in-frame clonotypes and omits some of them. The repertoire holds about 140,000 clones, with approximately 80% as singletons. The length of the CDR3 is 14 residues. Trimming pared 5 bases from V and 4 bases from J, leaving 14 bases between. Germline V lookup: CDR1 SEHNR, CDR2 FQNEAQ (reference sequence). This receptor was taken from a woman between 40 and 55 years old in good health and CMV-seropositive. The chain links TRBV7-9 to TRBJ1-2, with D perhaps TRBD1 (5 bases). The specimen was PBMCs. CDR3 in DNA: TGTGCCAGCAGCCCGAATACAGGTCGCTATGGCTACACCTTC. As protein: CASSPNTGRYGYTF.